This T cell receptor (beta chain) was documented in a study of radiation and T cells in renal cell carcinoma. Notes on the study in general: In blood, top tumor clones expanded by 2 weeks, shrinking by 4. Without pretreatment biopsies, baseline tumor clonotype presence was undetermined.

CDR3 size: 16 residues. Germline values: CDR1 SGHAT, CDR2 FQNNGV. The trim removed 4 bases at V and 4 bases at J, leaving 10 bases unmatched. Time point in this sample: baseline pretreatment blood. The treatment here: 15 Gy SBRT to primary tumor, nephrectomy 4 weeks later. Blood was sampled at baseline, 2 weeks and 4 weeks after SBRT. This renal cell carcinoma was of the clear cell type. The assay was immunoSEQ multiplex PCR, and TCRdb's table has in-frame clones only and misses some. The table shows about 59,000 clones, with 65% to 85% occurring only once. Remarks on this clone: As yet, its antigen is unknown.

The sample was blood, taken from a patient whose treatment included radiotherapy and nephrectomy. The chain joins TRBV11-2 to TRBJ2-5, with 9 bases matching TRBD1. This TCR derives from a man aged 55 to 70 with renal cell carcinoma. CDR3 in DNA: TGTGCCAGCAGCTCCGGGACAGGGATCGGCGGAGAGACCCAGTACTTC. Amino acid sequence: CASSSGTGIGGETQYF.